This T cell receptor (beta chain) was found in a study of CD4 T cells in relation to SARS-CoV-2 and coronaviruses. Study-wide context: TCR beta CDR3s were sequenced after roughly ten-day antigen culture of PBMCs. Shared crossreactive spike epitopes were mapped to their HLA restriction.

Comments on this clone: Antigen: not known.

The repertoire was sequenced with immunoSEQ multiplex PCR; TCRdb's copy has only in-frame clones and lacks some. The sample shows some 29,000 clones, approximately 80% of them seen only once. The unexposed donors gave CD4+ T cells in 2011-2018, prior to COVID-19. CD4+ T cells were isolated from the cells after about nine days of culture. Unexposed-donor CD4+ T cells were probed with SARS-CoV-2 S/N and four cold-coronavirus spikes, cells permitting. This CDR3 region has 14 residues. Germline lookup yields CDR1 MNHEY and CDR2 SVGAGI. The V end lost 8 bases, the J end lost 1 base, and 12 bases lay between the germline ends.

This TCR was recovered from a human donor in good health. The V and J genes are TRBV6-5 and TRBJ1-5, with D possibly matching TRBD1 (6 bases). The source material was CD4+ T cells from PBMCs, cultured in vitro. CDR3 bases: TGTGCCAGCGCTCTAGGGGGGAGCAATCAGCCCCAGCATTTT. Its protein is CASALGGSNQPQHF.